A selection of T cell receptor beta chains follows, all from one sample in a study of T cell responses to AZD1222 COVID-19 vaccine. Data came from immunoSEQ multiplex PCR; TCRdb stores just in-frame clones and leaves some out. Among about 150,000 clones listed, around 85% were seen once. Sequencing was performed on peripheral blood, taken on day 0 of MenACWY control vaccination. Every receptor here comes from an adult in good health. Each CDR3 is given with its conserved first and last residue. Each record gives: J gene, clone size, V gene, D gene, CDR3 protein, CDR3 DNA. D genes are given only for firm matches. Where a row states a size, it is once, few, many or the class of an expanded clone; other rows omit it.

J: TRBJ2-1; size: -; V: TRBV19; D: -; CDR3: CASSIRVYNEQFF; DNA: TGTGCCAGTAGCATACGTGTATACAATGAGCAGTTCTTC
J: TRBJ1-6; size: -; V: TRBV3-1/TRBV3-2; D: TRBD1; CDR3: CASSQGTGDSPLHF; DNA: TGTGCCAGCAGCCAAGGGACAGGGGATTCACCCCTCCACTTT
J: TRBJ1-4; size: -; V: TRBV7-2; D: -; CDR3: CASSLDGSPLEKLFF; DNA: TGTGCCAGCAGCTTAGACGGCAGCCCCCTGGAAAAACTGTTTTTT
J: TRBJ1-5; size: -; V: TRBV10-3; D: -; CDR3: CAISRGSPNQPQHF; DNA: TGTGCCATCAGTAGAGGGTCCCCTAATCAGCCCCAGCATTTT
J: TRBJ2-2; size: -; V: TRBV19; D: -; CDR3: CASMEGQWAGELFF; DNA: TGTGCCAGTATGGAGGGACAGTGGGCCGGGGAGCTGTTTTTT
J: TRBJ1-5; size: few; V: TRBV6-1; D: -; CDR3: CASSEGGDPRMQPQHF; DNA: TGTGCCAGCAGTGAAGGCGGGGACCCCAGGATGCAGCCCCAGCATTTT
J: TRBJ1-3; size: -; V: TRBV5-5; D: -; CDR3: CASSLDAFSGNTIYF; DNA: TGTGCCAGCAGCTTGGACGCTTTCTCTGGAAACACCATATATTTT
J: TRBJ2-3; size: -; V: TRBV7-3; D: -; CDR3: CASSLGSPDTQYF; DNA: TGTGCCAGCAGCTTAGGGTCCCCAGATACGCAGTATTTT
J: TRBJ1-3; size: -; V: TRBV7-9; D: -; CDR3: CASSLAGNTIYF; DNA: TGTGCCAGCAGCTTAGCTGGAAACACCATATATTTT
J: TRBJ1-5; size: -; V: TRBV6-1; D: -; CDR3: CASSEAGFNQPQHF; DNA: TGTGCCAGCAGTGAAGCGGGGTTCAATCAGCCCCAGCATTTT
J: TRBJ1-5; size: -; V: TRBV5-1; D: -; CDR3: CASSLWSGGNQPQHF; DNA: TGCGCCAGCAGCTTGTGGTCAGGGGGCAATCAGCCCCAGCATTTT
J: TRBJ1-1; size: few; V: TRBV28; D: -; CDR3: CASGPGQLYTEAFF; DNA: TGTGCCAGTGGCCCGGGGCAGCTCTACACTGAAGCTTTCTTT
J: TRBJ1-1; size: -; V: TRBV25-1; D: TRBD1; CDR3: CASSGDRDQAFF; DNA: TGTGCCAGCAGTGGGGACAGGGATCAAGCTTTCTTT
J: TRBJ2-5; size: -; V: TRBV6-5; D: -; CDR3: CASGQGWETQYF; DNA: TGTGCCAGCGGCCAGGGATGGGAGACCCAGTACTTC
J: TRBJ1-1; size: -; V: TRBV6-5; D: TRBD1; CDR3: CASSLGQGEAYTEAFF; DNA: TGTGCCAGCAGTTTAGGACAGGGAGAAGCGTACACTGAAGCTTTCTTT
J: TRBJ1-4; size: -; V: TRBV6-6; D: -; CDR3: CASSYWDVEEKLFF; DNA: TGTGCCAGCAGTTACTGGGACGTTGAGGAAAAACTGTTTTTT
J: TRBJ2-6; size: -; V: TRBV28; D: -; CDR3: CASRPDKGSGANVLTF; DNA: TGTGCCAGCAGACCCGATAAGGGCTCTGGGGCCAACGTCCTGACTTTC
J: TRBJ1-1; size: once; V: TRBV10-3; D: -; CDR3: CAISEGAPGAEAFF; DNA: TGTGCCATCAGTGAAGGGGCGCCGGGGGCTGAAGCTTTCTTT
J: TRBJ1-1; size: -; V: TRBV9; D: TRBD1; CDR3: CASSVDRGTENTEAFF; DNA: TGTGCCAGCAGCGTCGACAGGGGAACAGAGAACACTGAAGCTTTCTTT
J: TRBJ2-5; size: -; V: TRBV18; D: -; CDR3: CASSPPAPRGETQYF; DNA: TGTGCCAGCTCACCACCGGCCCCCCGCGGAGAGACCCAGTACTTC
J: TRBJ1-4; size: once; V: TRBV28; D: -; CDR3: CASSPGTAPGNEKLFF; DNA: TGTGCCAGCTCCCCTGGGACCGCCCCGGGTAATGAAAAACTGTTTTTT
J: TRBJ2-1; size: -; V: TRBV2; D: TRBD2; CDR3: CASSRLAGETEQFF; DNA: TGTGCCAGCAGTAGACTAGCGGGAGAAACTGAGCAGTTCTTC
J: TRBJ2-4; size: once; V: TRBV4-1; D: -; CDR3: CASSQVTGSGYKNIQYF; DNA: TGCGCCAGCAGCCAAGTTACGGGGTCAGGATACAAAAACATTCAGTACTTC
J: TRBJ1-2; size: -; V: TRBV6-5; D: -; CDR3: CASKTINRVPRGYTF; DNA: TGTGCCAGTAAAACCATTAACAGGGTTCCGAGGGGCTACACCTTC
J: TRBJ2-1; size: -; V: TRBV24-1; D: TRBD2; CDR3: CATSESGSGRLTEQFF; DNA: TGTGCCACCTCTGAGTCGGGTAGCGGGCGTTTAACTGAGCAGTTCTTC
J: TRBJ1-5; size: -; V: TRBV9; D: -; CDR3: CASSVGVSNQPQHF; DNA: TGTGCCAGCAGCGTAGGTGTAAGCAATCAGCCCCAGCATTTT
J: TRBJ1-3; size: few; V: TRBV5-1; D: -; CDR3: CASSLGQAENLYF; DNA: TGCGCCAGCAGCTTGGGGCAGGCTGAAAATTTGTATTTT
J: TRBJ1-6; size: -; V: TRBV18; D: -; CDR3: CASRRAGSTPNSPLHF; DNA: TGTGCCAGCCGCCGGGCGGGGTCCACCCCTAATTCACCCCTCCACTTT
J: TRBJ2-1; size: -; V: TRBV7-9; D: TRBD1; CDR3: CASSSRTGPNEQFF; DNA: TGTGCCAGCAGCTCCAGGACAGGGCCAAATGAGCAGTTCTTC
J: TRBJ2-4; size: -; V: TRBV19; D: -; CDR3: CASRSLANLPAKNIQYF; DNA: TGTGCCAGTAGATCCCTAGCGAACCTGCCAGCCAAAAACATTCAGTACTTC
J: TRBJ2-3; size: once; V: TRBV5-1; D: -; CDR3: CASGQDPSTDTQYF; DNA: TGCGCCAGCGGACAAGACCCGAGCACAGATACGCAGTATTTT
J: TRBJ2-7; size: -; V: TRBV7-3; D: -; CDR3: CARAGLDSRYEQYF; DNA: TGTGCCCGCGCGGGTCTAGACAGTAGGTACGAGCAGTACTTC
J: TRBJ1-3; size: -; V: TRBV30; D: -; CDR3: CAWADGYSGNTIYF; DNA: TGTGCCTGGGCCGACGGATACTCTGGAAACACCATATATTTT
J: TRBJ2-7; size: -; V: TRBV5-1; D: TRBD1; CDR3: CASSLYRGVSSEQYF; DNA: TGCGCCAGCAGCTTGTACAGGGGGGTCTCTTCCGAGCAGTACTTC
J: TRBJ1-1; size: -; V: TRBV25-1; D: -; CDR3: CASSETARNTEAFF; DNA: TGTGCCAGCAGTGAGACAGCGAGGAACACTGAAGCTTTCTTT
J: TRBJ2-5; size: few; V: TRBV2; D: TRBD1; CDR3: CASSEGRQGRKETQYF; DNA: TGTGCCAGCAGTGAAGGCCGACAGGGGCGAAAAGAGACCCAGTACTTC
J: TRBJ1-1; size: hyperexpanded; V: TRBV5-1; D: -; CDR3: CASSTGQTNTEAFF; DNA: TGCGCCAGCAGCACCGGACAGACGAACACTGAAGCTTTCTTT
J: TRBJ2-1; size: -; V: TRBV20-1; D: -; CDR3: CSASWGVDEQFF; DNA: TGCAGTGCTAGTTGGGGGGTGGATGAGCAGTTCTTC
J: TRBJ2-5; size: -; V: TRBV28; D: -; CDR3: CASKFGDIAKETQYF; DNA: TGTGCCAGCAAGTTCGGGGACATCGCTAAAGAGACCCAGTACTTC
J: TRBJ1-2; size: -; V: TRBV28; D: TRBD1; CDR3: CASRDRGRYGYTF; DNA: TGTGCCAGCCGGGACAGAGGACGCTATGGCTACACCTTC
J: TRBJ2-7; size: -; V: TRBV19; D: TRBD2; CDR3: CASSSSGRRTYEQYF; DNA: TGTGCCAGTAGTAGTAGCGGGAGAAGGACCTACGAGCAGTACTTC
J: TRBJ1-5; size: -; V: TRBV4-1; D: -; CDR3: CASSQVPGSPHQPQHF; DNA: TGCGCCAGCAGCCAAGTCCCGGGCTCCCCACATCAGCCCCAGCATTTT
J: TRBJ2-1; size: -; V: TRBV12-3/TRBV12-4; D: -; CDR3: CASSPTPAGQFF; DNA: TGTGCCAGCAGCCCCACACCGGCAGGGCAGTTCTTC
J: TRBJ2-3; size: -; V: TRBV18; D: TRBD2; CDR3: CASSPQRLAGVTSTDTQYF; DNA: TGTGCCAGCTCACCACAGAGACTAGCGGGAGTTACTAGCACAGATACGCAGTATTTT
J: TRBJ2-7; size: -; V: TRBV11-3; D: -; CDR3: CASSRKDSRRSYEQYF; DNA: TGTGCCAGCAGCCGAAAGGACAGTCGAAGATCCTACGAGCAGTACTTC
J: TRBJ2-1; size: -; V: TRBV14; D: TRBD2; CDR3: CASSQRSTSGREYEQFF; DNA: TGTGCCAGCAGCCAACGCTCAACTAGCGGGAGAGAGTATGAGCAGTTCTTC
J: TRBJ1-2; size: -; V: TRBV5-4; D: -; CDR3: CASTLGGGLNYGYTF; DNA: TGTGCCAGCACCCTGGGGGGGGGACTTAACTATGGCTACACCTTC
J: TRBJ2-5; size: -; V: TRBV9; D: TRBD2; CDR3: CASSVGTSRETQYF; DNA: TGTGCCAGCAGCGTAGGGACTAGCCGGGAGACCCAGTACTTC
J: TRBJ1-2; size: -; V: TRBV6-2/TRBV6-3; D: TRBD1; CDR3: CASRYRDRAVYGYTF; DNA: TGTGCCAGCCGTTACCGGGACAGGGCTGTCTATGGCTACACCTTC
J: TRBJ1-6; size: many; V: TRBV5-6; D: -; CDR3: CASSPLPTSPLHF; DNA: TGTGCCAGCAGCCCACTCCCTACTTCACCCCTCCACTTT
J: TRBJ2-7; size: -; V: TRBV7-2; D: TRBD1; CDR3: CASSPRTGGNYEQYF; DNA: TGTGCCAGCAGCCCCCGGACAGGGGGCAACTACGAGCAGTACTTC
J: TRBJ1-2; size: once; V: TRBV7-2; D: TRBD1; CDR3: CASSPSGTGGAVSGYTF; DNA: TGTGCCAGCAGCCCCTCCGGGACAGGGGGCGCAGTAAGCGGCTACACCTTC
J: TRBJ2-1; size: -; V: TRBV2; D: TRBD2; CDR3: CAVPRPGLAGGNEQFF; DNA: TGTGCCGTCCCAAGGCCGGGACTAGCGGGGGGCAATGAGCAGTTCTTC